The entry that follows covers one TCR beta chain sequence. Antigen: not known. Specimens obtained from alopecia areata patients comprised lesional scalp punch biopsies and peripheral blood. This sample is drawn from a study of CD8+ T cells in alopecia areata. Study-wide results and limits: Scalp sequencing also captures normal skin's resident alphabeta T cells.

V shed 5 bases and J 7 bases; nucleotides not matched to a gene: 4. Germline CDR1 and CDR2: SGHTA and FQGNSA. The CDR3 sequence is 13 residues long. RNA, once extracted, was reverse transcribed into cDNA for use as the sequencing template. Libraries were prepared by immunoSEQ multiplex PCR; TCRdb keeps only in-frame clonotypes and omits some of them. The repertoire consists of about 150,000 clones, with 85% to 90% occurring once and the leading ten covering more than 12%. This TCR was recovered from a human donor with alopecia areata. Sequences were derived from CD8+ T cells sorted from blood, sampled at week 0. The V call is TRBV7-2, the J call TRBJ2-1; 8 nucleotides align to TRBD2. The CDR3 region is CASSLGLANEQFF. Written as DNA, the CDR3 is TGTGCCAGCAGCCTAGGACTAGCTAATGAGCAGTTCTTC.